This T cell receptor (beta chain) was identified during a study of blood T cell repertoires in COVID-19. This clone has only a few counts. Method: immunoSEQ multiplex PCR; TCRdb's copy keeps in-frame clones and lacks some. Of 100,000 to 150,000 clones listed, around 88% are singletons. The receptor comes from a human donor in a cohort sampled during active COVID-19. The material sequenced was peripheral blood.

The CDR3 spells CASSDASGRRETQYF. The CDR3 DNA reads as TGTGCCAGCAGTGACGCTAGCGGGAGGCGAGAGACCCAGTACTTC. The V call is TRBV27, the J call TRBJ2-5; 11 nucleotides agree with TRBD2. CDR3 size: 15 residues. In germline, CDR1 is MNHEY, CDR2 SMNVEV (reference sequence). V shed 5 bases and J 4 bases; nucleotides not matched to a gene: 6.